Described below is a single T cell receptor (beta chain) sequence and its context. This record comes from a study of OX40 agonist ivuxolimab in advanced cancers. Study-wide context: Ivuxolimab, an antibody acting as an agonist of OX40 (CD134), was used to treat patients.

Clones were read by immunoSEQ multiplex PCR, and TCRdb kept only the in-frame ones, dropping some. The sample has about 82,000 clones; more than 80% are singletons. Trimming took off 1 base at V and 5 bases at J, with 12 bases between the two ends. Germline lookup yields CDR1 SGHTA and CDR2 FQGNSA. The CDR3 has 14 amino acids. The source was CD4+ or CD8+ T cells sorted from blood, collected in a trial of the OX40 agonist ivuxolimab. This sequence joins TRBV7-2 and TRBJ2-7, with D possibly matching TRBD2 (5 bases). This TCR derives from an adult with an advanced solid tumor such as melanoma, head and neck, liver or kidney cancer. CDR3 sequence (DNA): TGTGCCAGCAGCTTAGGGACGGGGATTCACGAGCAGTACTTC. As protein: CASSLGTGIHEQYF.